This TCR beta chain was profiled in a study of T cell responses to AZD1222 COVID-19 vaccine. Study overall: Second-dose intervals near 4 or 12 weeks were combined.

Sequencing was performed with immunoSEQ multiplex PCR; in TCRdb, only in-frame clones are kept and a portion is missing. Found here are some 180,000 clones, 80% to 95% of them singletons; the top ten hold 8.5% to 12%. Study-wide findings and caveats: Repertoire sampling occurred only after the peak T cell response. Regions left unmutated in variants are reportedly the target of nearly half of spike-specific TCRs. Spike-specific TCRs gained breadth and depth after people received two AZD1222 doses.

This CDR3 is built from 17 residues. The germline CDR1 and CDR2 sequences are SQVTM and ANQGSEA. Trimming removed 1 base from V and 6 bases from J, with 21 bases in between. A word on this clone: Antigen unknown.

J is TRBJ2-2 and V is TRBV29-1; the D call may be TRBD1 or TRBD2 (5 bases each). The specimen comprised peripheral blood, sampled on day 0 of AZD1222 vaccination. The receptor comes from an adult in good health. CDR3 residues: CSVEVPGQLGVPGELFF. For the CDR3, the DNA is TGCAGCGTTGAAGTGCCCGGACAATTGGGAGTCCCCGGGGAGCTGTTTTTT.